The clone carrying this TCR beta chain was seen ten or more times. Its antigen is still unknown. The CDR3 is 13 residues long. V gave up 7 bases and J gave up 5 bases; unmatched junction bases: 4. Germline loops: CDR1 SEHNR, CDR2 FQNEAQ (reference sequence). These data originate in a study of neurological immune-mediated disorders. Whole-study findings and limits: Levels of TCR clonal expansion peaked in HTLV-1-associated myelopathy and reached their lowest in multiple sclerosis, under those of healthy controls. Sharing of CDR3 amino acid sequences among expanded clones across subjects was absent, suggesting private repertoires in all groups.

Time point: longitudinal time-point 2. The unsorted libraries were prepared from 2 million PBMCs (stored at -80 C). With 10-nucleotide random UMIs included, cDNA was synthesized by 5'RACE. A single record per CDR3 protein comes from TCRdb applying MiXCR to the 5' RACE reads. The sample has approximately 82,000 distinct CDR3 sequences; around 13% are singletons. Sequencing was carried out using PBMCs. This receptor was taken from a female donor with HTLV-1-associated myelopathy (HAM/TSP). This sequence joins TRBV7-9 and TRBJ2-1; 8 positions agree with TRBD1. The CDR3 region has the DNA TGTGCCAGCATTCGGGACAGGAACAATGAGCAGTTCTTC. Protein: CASIRDRNNEQFF.